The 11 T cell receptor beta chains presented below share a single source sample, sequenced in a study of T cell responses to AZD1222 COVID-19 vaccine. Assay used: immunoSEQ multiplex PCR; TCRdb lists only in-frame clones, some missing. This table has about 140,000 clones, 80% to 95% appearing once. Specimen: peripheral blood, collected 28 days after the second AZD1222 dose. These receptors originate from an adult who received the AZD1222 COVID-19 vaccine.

The CDR3 here is CASKGDPPEQYF. The CDR3 DNA reads as TGTGCCAGCAAGGGGGACCCGCCCGAGCAGTACTTC. The chain carries TRBV6-4 and TRBJ2-7, with a possible D match to TRBD1 (6 bases). This CDR3 comprises 12 residues. From germline, CDR1 is MRHNA and CDR2 SNTAGT. Trimming took off 7 bases at V and 6 bases at J, with 13 bases between the two ends.

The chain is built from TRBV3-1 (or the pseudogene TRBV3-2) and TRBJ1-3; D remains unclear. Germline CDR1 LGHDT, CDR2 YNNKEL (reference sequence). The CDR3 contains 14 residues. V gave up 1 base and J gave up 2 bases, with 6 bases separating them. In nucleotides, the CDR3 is TGTGCCAGCAGCCAAGGAGGAACTGGAAACACCATATATTTT. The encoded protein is CASSQGGTGNTIYF.

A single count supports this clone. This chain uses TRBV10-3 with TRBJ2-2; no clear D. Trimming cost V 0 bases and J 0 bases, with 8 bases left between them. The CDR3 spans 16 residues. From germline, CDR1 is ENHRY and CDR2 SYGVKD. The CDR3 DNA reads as TGTGCCATCAGTGAGTCGGGGATGGCGAACACCGGGGAGCTGTTTTTT. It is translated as CAISESGMANTGELFF.

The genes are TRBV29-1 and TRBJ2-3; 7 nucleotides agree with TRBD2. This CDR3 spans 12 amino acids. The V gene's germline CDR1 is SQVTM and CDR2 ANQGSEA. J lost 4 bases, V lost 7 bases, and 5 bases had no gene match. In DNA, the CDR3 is TGCAGCGCCATGAGCGGGGCAGATACGCAGTATTTT. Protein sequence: CSAMSGADTQYF.

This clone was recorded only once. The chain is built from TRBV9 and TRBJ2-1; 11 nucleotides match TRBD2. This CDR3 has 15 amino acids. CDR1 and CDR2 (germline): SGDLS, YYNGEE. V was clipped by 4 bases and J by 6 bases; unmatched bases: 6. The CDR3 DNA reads TGTGCCAGCAGCTCCCTAGCGGGAGGTGGCAATGAGCAGTTCTTC. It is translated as CASSSLAGGGNEQFF.

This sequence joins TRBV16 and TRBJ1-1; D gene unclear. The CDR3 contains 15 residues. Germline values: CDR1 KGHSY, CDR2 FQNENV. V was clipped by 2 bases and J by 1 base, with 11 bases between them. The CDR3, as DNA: TGTGCCAGCAGCCAAAGAATCGCATCGAACACTGAAGCTTTCTTT. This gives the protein CASSQRIASNTEAFF. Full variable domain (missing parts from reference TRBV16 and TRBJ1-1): GEEVAQTPKHLVRGEGQKAKLYCAPIKGHSYVFWYQQVLKNEFKFLISFQNENVFDETGMPKERFSAKCLPNSPCSLEIQATKLEDSAVYFCASSQRIASNTEAFFGQGTRLTVV.

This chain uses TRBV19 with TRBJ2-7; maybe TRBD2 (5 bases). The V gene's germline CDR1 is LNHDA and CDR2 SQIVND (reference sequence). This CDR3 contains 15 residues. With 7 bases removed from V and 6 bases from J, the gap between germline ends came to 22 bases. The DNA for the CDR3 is TGTGCCAGTAACCGAGGAGTGGAGGCGGGTATCGAGCAGTACTTC. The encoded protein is CASNRGVEAGIEQYF.

The CDR3 is CASSPRTGEGYTF. DNA of the CDR3: TGTGCCAGCAGCCCACGGACAGGGGAAGGCTACACCTTC. The rearrangement uses TRBV7-2 and TRBJ1-2, with 9 bases that match TRBD1. CDR3 length equals 13 residues. V trimming: 5 bases; J trimming: 8 bases; junction bases outside the gene matches: 6. CDR1 is SGHTA, CDR2 FQGNSA, per germline. The whole variable domain, remainder taken from reference TRBV7-2 and TRBJ1-2, is GAGVSQSPSNKVTEKGKDVELRCDPISGHTALYWYRQSLGQGLEFLIYFQGNSAPDKSGLPSDRFSAERTGGSVSTLTIQRTQQEDSAVYLCASSPRTGEGYTFGSGTRLTVV.

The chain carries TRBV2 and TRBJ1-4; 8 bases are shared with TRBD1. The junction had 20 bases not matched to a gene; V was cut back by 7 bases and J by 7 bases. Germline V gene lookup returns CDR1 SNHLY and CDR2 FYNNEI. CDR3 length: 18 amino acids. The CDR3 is CASIPRAGQGGVAEKLFF. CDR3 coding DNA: TGTGCCAGCATTCCAAGGGCAGGACAGGGAGGGGTAGCTGAAAAACTGTTTTTT.

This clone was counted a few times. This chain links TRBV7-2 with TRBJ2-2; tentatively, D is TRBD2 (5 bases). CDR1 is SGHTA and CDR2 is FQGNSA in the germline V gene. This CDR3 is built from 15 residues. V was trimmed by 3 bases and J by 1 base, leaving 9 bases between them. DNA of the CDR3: TGTGCCAGCAGCTTCGGACTGGGGAACACCGGGGAGCTGTTTTTT. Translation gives CASSFGLGNTGELFF.

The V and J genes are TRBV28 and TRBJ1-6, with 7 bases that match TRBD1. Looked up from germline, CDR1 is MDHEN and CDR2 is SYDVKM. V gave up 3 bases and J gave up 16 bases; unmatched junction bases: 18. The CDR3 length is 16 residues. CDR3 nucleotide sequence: TGTGCCAGCAGTTTCGGGACAGTTTATTCCAGGGGTAGGCTCCACTTT. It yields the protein CASSFGTVYSRGRLHF.